The clone carrying this T cell receptor (beta chain) has a single count. The antigen remains undetermined. The sample belongs to a study of cytomegalovirus exposure and HLA in healthy donors. Study background: A preliminary data release comprised 80 million or so unique TCRs obtained from HLA-typed donors. Findings and caveats of the study: Productive rates of about 87% or about 30% were seen for most TCR beta V segments in an earlier analysis. Later analysis associated a missense DCLRE1C variant with TCR beta V- and J-gene trimming.

V lost 3 bases to trimming and J lost 3 bases; unmatched junction nucleotides: 6. The CDR3 runs 15 residues. Germline CDR1 and CDR2: SGHDT and YYEEEE. With 60 Vbeta and 13 Jbeta primers, the PCR was carried out. TCRdb's table, derived via immunoSEQ multiplex PCR, lists solely in-frame clones and lacks some. The sample has about 95,000 clones; 81% are singletons. The clonotype originates from a woman aged 70-85 years in good health and CMV-seropositive. The specimen was PBMCs. J is TRBJ2-5 and V is TRBV5-6; 9 nucleotides line up with TRBD1. CDR3 sequence (DNA): TGTGCCAGCAGCTACCCGGGACAGGGCGAAGAGACCCAGTACTTC. Translating it yields CASSYPGQGEETQYF.